This T cell receptor (beta chain) was captured in a study of beta chain features in type 1 diabetes. General study results and limits: For Type 1 diabetes patients, all four CD4+ subsets carried TCRB CDR3s that were moderately but significantly shorter.

Looked up from germline, CDR1 is SGHVS and CDR2 is FNYEAQ. V was cut by 5 bases and J by 1 base, with 15 bases left in between. There are 15 residues in the CDR3. This clone has only a few counts. Its antigen is not identified. Cell sorting via CD45RO/CCR7/CD25/CD127/CD95/CD27 was performed to obtain CD4+ naive, central memory, regulatory and stem cell-like memory cells. Expressed TCRB transcripts were sequenced because the entire RNA isolate underwent reverse transcription. Some clones are missing from TCRdb's copy, which holds only in-frame ones; the method was immunoSEQ multiplex PCR. This table holds over 150,000 clones, less than 9.5% found once.

V gene TRBV7-6 combines with J gene TRBJ2-7; possibly TRBD2 for D (6 bases). The sequenced sample was central memory CD4+ T cells from blood. This clonotype originated in a woman in her thirties or forties with type 1 diabetes. The CDR3 reads CASSRLAESSYEQYF. The CDR3 DNA reads TGTGCCAGCAGCCGCTTAGCGGAATCGTCCTACGAGCAGTACTTC.